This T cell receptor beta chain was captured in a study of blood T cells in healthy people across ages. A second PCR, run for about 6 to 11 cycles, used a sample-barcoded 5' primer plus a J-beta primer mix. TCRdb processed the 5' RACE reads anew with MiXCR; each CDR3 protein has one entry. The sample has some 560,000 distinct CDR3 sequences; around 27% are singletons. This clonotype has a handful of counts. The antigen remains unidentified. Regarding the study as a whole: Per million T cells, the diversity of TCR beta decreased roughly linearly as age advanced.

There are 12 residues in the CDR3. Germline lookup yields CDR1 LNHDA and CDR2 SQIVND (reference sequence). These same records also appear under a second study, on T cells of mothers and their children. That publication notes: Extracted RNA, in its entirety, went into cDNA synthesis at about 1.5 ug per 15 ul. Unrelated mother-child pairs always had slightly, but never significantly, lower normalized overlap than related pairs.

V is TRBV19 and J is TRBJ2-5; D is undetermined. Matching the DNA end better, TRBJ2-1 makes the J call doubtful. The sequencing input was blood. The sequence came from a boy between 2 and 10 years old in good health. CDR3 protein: CASSIWGNEQFF. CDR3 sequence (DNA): TGTGCCAGTAGTATATGGGGCAATGAGCAGTTCTTC.